These 19 T cell receptor beta chains were sequenced from one sample in a study of regulatory T cells in long-lasting Graves disease. Time point reported: newly diagnosed GD, antithyroid drugs for less than 3 months. RNA from PBMCs was the source of the TCR library. Construction of TCR beta libraries relied on iRepertoire HTBI primers and on Arm-PCR targeting CDR3 regions. TCRdb re-derived calls from the multiplex PCR reads in MiXCR, one entry per CDR3 protein. The table includes around 230,000 distinct CDR3 sequences, approximately 20% detected once. Source: peripheral blood mononuclear cells (PBMCs), taken at new diagnosis, from a patient treated with antithyroid drugs. The source of these receptors is a female donor with Graves disease.

This clonotype has ten or more counts. The genes are TRBV6-2 or TRBV6-3 and TRBJ2-1; D uncertain. Germline lookup yields CDR1 MNHEY and CDR2 SVGEGT. The CDR3 loop spans 17 amino acids. Trimming removed 3 bases from V and 5 bases from J, with 20 bases in between. CDR3 DNA sequence: TGTGCCAGCAGTTATTCCCCTAGTCTTCTAACCCACAATGAGCAGTTCTTC. Its translation is CASSYSPSLLTHNEQFF.

The CDR3 region is CSARQANYGYTF. CDR3 sequence (DNA): TGCAGTGCGCGACAGGCTAACTATGGCTACACCTTC. This chain uses TRBV20-1 with TRBJ1-2; a possible D gene is TRBD1 (6 bases). The CDR3 runs to 12 residues. The ends were cut back, 6 bases at V and 0 bases at J, with 8 bases in the middle. In germline, CDR1 is DFQATT, CDR2 SNEGSKA (reference sequence).

This clonotype has at least ten counts. The CDR3 DNA reads as TGTGCCAGCACCAAAAGCGGAGGGGGTATCAATGAGCAGTTCTTC. Its translation is CASTKSGGGINEQFF. This rearrangement joins TRBV2 to TRBJ2-1; D tentatively fits TRBD1 or TRBD2 (6 bases each). The V end was cut by 7 bases, the J end by 6 bases, with 19 bases between. The germline V gene encodes CDR1 SNHLY and CDR2 FYNNEI. The CDR3 is 15 amino acids.

The chain is built from TRBV11-2 and TRBJ1-1; D possibly corresponds to TRBD1 (5 bases). Germline loops: CDR1 SGHAT, CDR2 FQNNGV. This CDR3 region has 14 residues. The V and J ends lost 7 bases and 2 bases respectively, with 14 bases between them. CDR3 sequence: CASKEGHSNTEAFF. In nucleotides, the CDR3 is TGTGCCAGCAAGGAGGGGCACTCTAACACTGAAGCTTTCTTT.

There are many counts of this clonotype. The chain recombines TRBV6-1 with TRBJ2-3; 8 bases map to TRBD2. The ends lost 3 bases at V and 5 bases at J; junction bases unmatched: 4. Germline V gives CDR1 MNHNS, CDR2 SASEGT. This CDR3 contains 14 residues. This CDR3 is CASSETSAGDTQYF. The CDR3 bases are TGTGCCAGCAGTGAGACTAGCGCAGGAGATACGCAGTATTTT.

This clonotype was detected ten times or more. One junction end disagrees with the germline gene, perhaps due to a read error. The CDR3 is CASSLRGRDTEAFF. The CDR3 coding sequence is TGTGCCAGCAGCTTGAGGGGGCGCGACACTGAAGCTTTCTTT. This sequence joins TRBV5-1 and TRBJ1-1; 7 bases line up with TRBD1. The CDR3 totals 14 residues. The germline V gene encodes CDR1 SGHRS and CDR2 YFSETQ. The whole variable domain, remainder taken from reference TRBV5-1 and TRBJ1-1, is KAGVTQTPRYLIKTRGQQVTLSCSPISGHRSVSWYQQTPGQGLQFLFEYFSETQRNKGNFPGRFSGRQFSNSRSEMNVSTLELGDSALYLCASSLRGRDTEAFFGQGTRLTVV.

Of note for this clonotype: A single base is all that separates this from a far larger clone, so a read error is likely. The V and J genes are TRBV12-3 or TRBV12-4 and TRBJ2-3; TRBD2 agrees at 9 bases. The CDR3 length is 17 residues. V was clipped by 6 bases and J by 6 bases; unmatched bases: 16. The CDR3 coding sequence is TGTGCCAGCAGGAGCGGGGGGACTAGGGGAGTCTCGGATACGCAGTATTTT. This translates into CASRSGGTRGVSDTQYF.

This clonotype has a count of ten or more. The V gene is TRBV28, the J gene TRBJ2-4; D gene ambiguous. CDR3 length: 13 amino acids. CDR1 MDHEN and CDR2 SYDVKM come from the germline V gene. V gave up 6 bases and J gave up 4 bases, with 10 bases separating them. The CDR3 sequence: CASSYQEKNIQYF. In nucleotides, the CDR3 is TGTGCCAGCAGCTATCAAGAGAAAAACATTCAGTACTTC.

This chain connects TRBV28 to TRBJ2-7, with TRBD1 identical over 9 bases. V shed 7 bases, J shed 0 bases, and the junction held 1 base outside the gene matches. Germline CDR1 reads MDHEN; CDR2 reads SYDVKM. CDR3 length: 13 residues. The CDR3 reads CASMGQGSYEQYF. The CDR3 DNA reads TGTGCCAGCATGGGACAGGGCTCCTACGAGCAGTACTTC.

This clonotype was counted many times. This sequence joins TRBV6-2 or TRBV6-3 and TRBJ1-1; tentative D call: TRBD1 (5 bases). CDR1 and CDR2 (germline): MNHEY, SVGEGT. Deletions cut 7 bases from V and 1 base from J, with 10 bases between. The CDR3 sequence is 13 residues long. In nucleotides, the CDR3 is TGTGCCAGCATGGACACGCGGAACACTGAAGCTTTCTTT. The encoded protein is CASMDTRNTEAFF.

This chain joins TRBV11-2 and TRBJ2-7, with TRBD2 identical over 14 bases. The V gene end was trimmed by 1 base and the J gene end by 7 bases; junction bases not matched to a gene: 9. This CDR3 has 17 residues. Germline V CDR1 and CDR2: SGHAT, FQNNGV. In DNA, the CDR3 is TGTGCCAGCAGCTTAGCCCAGGGGACTAGCGGGAGAGGGGAGCAGTACTTC. It is translated as CASSLAQGTSGRGEQYF.

This clonotype was seen many times. The rearrangement uses TRBV19 and TRBJ2-5, with 8 positions matching TRBD2. There are 15 residues in the CDR3. CDR1 LNHDA and CDR2 SQIVND come from the germline V gene (reference sequence). Trimming cost V 6 bases and J 2 bases; bases outside gene matches: 8. The CDR3 bases are TGTGCCAGTAGGTTAGCGGGAAATGGGCAAGAGACCCAGTACTTC. Translation gives CASRLAGNGQETQYF.

The chain joins TRBV19 to TRBJ2-1, with D perhaps assigned TRBD1 or TRBD2 (5 bases each). This CDR3 comprises 14 residues. V lost 6 bases, J lost 0 bases, and 9 bases lay in between. Per the germline V gene, CDR1 is LNHDA and CDR2 is SQIVND (reference sequence). The CDR3: CASRRGSSYNEQFF. As DNA, the CDR3 is TGTGCCAGTAGGAGGGGCAGCTCCTACAATGAGCAGTTCTTC. The full variable domain, in which reference TRBV19 and TRBJ2-1 provide the parts outside the CDR3, is DGGITQSPKYLFRKEGQNVTLSCEQNLNHDAMYWYRQDPGQGLRLIYYSQIVNDFQKGDIAEGYSVSREKKESFPLTVTSAQKNPTAFYLCASRRGSSYNEQFFGPGTRLTVL.

With respect to this clonotype: Possible read error: a much larger clone is one base away. The chain combines TRBV20-1 with TRBJ2-2, with 8 positions matching TRBD1. This CDR3 contains 17 residues. The J segment lost 1 base and the V segment lost 3 bases, leaving 10 bases of the junction unmatched. Germline lookup yields CDR1 DFQATT and CDR2 SNEGSKA (reference sequence). For the CDR3, the DNA is TGCAGTGCTAGGGGGAGACAGGGGCCTGAGAACACCGGGGAGCTGTTTTTT. Protein: CSARGRQGPENTGELFF.

The chain has TRBV28 and TRBJ2-1; TRBD2 might be the D (6 bases). V lost 7 bases to trimming and J lost 5 bases, with 18 bases between them. The CDR3 length is 15 residues. Germline loops: CDR1 MDHEN, CDR2 SYDVKM. This CDR3 is CASTSGGREDNEQFF. The CDR3 DNA sequence: TGTGCCAGCACTAGTGGGGGGAGAGAGGACAATGAGCAGTTCTTC.

This clonotype was found many times. The gene calls are TRBV9 and TRBJ2-1; 9 bases are a match to TRBD2. Germline CDR1 is SGDLS and CDR2 is YYNGEE. CDR3 length equals 14 residues. Trimming at V came to 4 bases and at J to 4 bases, leaving 3 bases not matched to a gene. The CDR3 sequence: CASSRLAEYNEQFF. The DNA of the CDR3 is TGTGCCAGCAGCCGACTAGCGGAATACAATGAGCAGTTCTTC.

This clonotype was seen repeatedly, ten times or more. A much larger clone lies a single base off, so this may be a read error. V is TRBV28 and J is TRBJ2-3, with D possibly being TRBD2 (5 bases). This CDR3 is 14 amino acids long. Germline CDR1 MDHEN, CDR2 SYDVKM. CDR3 DNA: TGTGCCAGCAGTTTGGGTGGAGGTGGCAATACGCAGTGTTTT. Amino acid sequence: CASSLGGGGNTQCF.

This clonotype appeared a single time. Written as DNA, the CDR3 is TGCGCCAGCAGCTTGGGTGGGCCGCTGAACACTGAAGCTTTCTTT. Translating it yields CASSLGGPLNTEAFF. This rearrangement joins TRBV5-1 to TRBJ1-1; D unclear. The CDR3 is made up of 15 amino acids. The germline CDR1 and CDR2 sequences are SGHRS and YFSETQ. The V end was cut by 0 bases, the J end by 0 bases, with 9 bases between.

This clonotype was counted at least ten times. The CDR3 sequence: CASSIGVAAYEQYF. In DNA, the CDR3 is TGTGCCAGTAGTATTGGGGTGGCGGCTTACGAGCAGTACTTC. The chain carries TRBV19 and TRBJ2-7; D gene ambiguous. V gave up 3 bases and J gave up 4 bases, with 13 bases separating them. Germline V gene data show CDR1 as LNHDA and CDR2 as SQIVND (reference sequence). This CDR3 has 14 amino acids.